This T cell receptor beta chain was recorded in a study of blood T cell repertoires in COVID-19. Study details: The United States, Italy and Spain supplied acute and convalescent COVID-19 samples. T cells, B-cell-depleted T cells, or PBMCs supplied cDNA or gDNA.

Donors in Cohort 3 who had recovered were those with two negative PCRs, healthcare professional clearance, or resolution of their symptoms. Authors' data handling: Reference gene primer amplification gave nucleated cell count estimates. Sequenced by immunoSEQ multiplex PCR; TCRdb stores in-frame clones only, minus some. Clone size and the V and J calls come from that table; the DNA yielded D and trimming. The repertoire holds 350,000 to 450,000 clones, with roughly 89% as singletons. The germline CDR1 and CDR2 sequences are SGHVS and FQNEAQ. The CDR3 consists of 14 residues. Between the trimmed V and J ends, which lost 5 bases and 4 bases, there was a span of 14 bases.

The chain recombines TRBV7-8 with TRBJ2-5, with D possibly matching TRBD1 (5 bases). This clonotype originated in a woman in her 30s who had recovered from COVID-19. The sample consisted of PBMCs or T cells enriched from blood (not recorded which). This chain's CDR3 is CASSQIPQGETQYF. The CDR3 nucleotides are TGTGCCAGCAGCCAAATCCCGCAGGGAGAGACCCAGTACTTC.